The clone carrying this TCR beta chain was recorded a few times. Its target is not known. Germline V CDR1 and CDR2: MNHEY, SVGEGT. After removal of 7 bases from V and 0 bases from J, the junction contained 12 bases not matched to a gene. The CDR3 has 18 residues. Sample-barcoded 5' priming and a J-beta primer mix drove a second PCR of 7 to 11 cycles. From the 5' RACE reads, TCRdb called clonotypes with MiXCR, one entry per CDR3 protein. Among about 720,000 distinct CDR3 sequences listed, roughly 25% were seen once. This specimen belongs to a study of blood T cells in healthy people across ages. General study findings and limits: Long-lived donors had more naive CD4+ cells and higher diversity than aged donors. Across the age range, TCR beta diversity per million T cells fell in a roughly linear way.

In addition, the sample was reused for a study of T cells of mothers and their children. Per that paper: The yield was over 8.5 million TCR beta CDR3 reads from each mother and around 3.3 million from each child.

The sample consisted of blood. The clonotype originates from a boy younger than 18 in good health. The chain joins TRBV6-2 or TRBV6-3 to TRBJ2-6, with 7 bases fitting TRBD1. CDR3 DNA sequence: TGTGCCAGCACTCTACCCCGACAGGGCGGCTCTGGGGCCAACGTCCTGACTTTC. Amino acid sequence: CASTLPRQGGSGANVLTF.